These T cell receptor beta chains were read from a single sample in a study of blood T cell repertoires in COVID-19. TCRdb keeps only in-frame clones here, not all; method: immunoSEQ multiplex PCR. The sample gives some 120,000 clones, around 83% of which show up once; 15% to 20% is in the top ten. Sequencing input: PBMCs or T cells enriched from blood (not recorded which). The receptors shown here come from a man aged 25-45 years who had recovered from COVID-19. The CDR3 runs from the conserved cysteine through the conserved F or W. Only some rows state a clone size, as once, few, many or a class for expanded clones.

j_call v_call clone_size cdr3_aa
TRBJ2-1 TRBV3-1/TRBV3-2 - CASSHEAWGLGEQFF
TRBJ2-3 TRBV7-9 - CASSSRQGATDTQYF
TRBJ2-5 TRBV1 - CTSNPPSGRAEETQYF
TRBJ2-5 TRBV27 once CASSLPGQGGRETQYF
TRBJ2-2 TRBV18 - CASSPGQNTGELFF
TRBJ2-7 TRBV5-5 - CASSLWQNEQYF
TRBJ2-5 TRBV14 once CASSQVGPGGQETQYF
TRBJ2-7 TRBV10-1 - CASSEGTGAYEQYF
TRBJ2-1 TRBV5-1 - CASSTSGSYNEQFF
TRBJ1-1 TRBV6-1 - CASSDRGTAIMNTEAFF
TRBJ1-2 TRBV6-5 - CASSYNRREGYTF
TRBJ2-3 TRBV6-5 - CASTNPGQDTQYF
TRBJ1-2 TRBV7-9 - CASSIDRGRGYTF
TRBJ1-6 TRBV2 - CASSERPPGKNSPLHF
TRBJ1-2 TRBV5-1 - CASSLAGEDYGYTF
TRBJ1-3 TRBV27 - CASSLKAGGGNTIYF
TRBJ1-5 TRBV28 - CASSSPTGSYSNQPQHF
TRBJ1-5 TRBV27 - CASSFRAQQPQHF
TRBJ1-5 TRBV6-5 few CASIPQGGNQPQHF
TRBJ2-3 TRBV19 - CASSPGQVSTDTQYF
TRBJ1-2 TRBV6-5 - CASSTLQGASYGYTF
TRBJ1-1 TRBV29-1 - CSVDSTGAGTEAFF
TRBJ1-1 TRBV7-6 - CASSFLQGDRNTEAFF
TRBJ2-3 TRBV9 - CASSVAGQNTDTQYF
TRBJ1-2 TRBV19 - CASSPGTGVLDNYGYTF
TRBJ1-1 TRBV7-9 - CASSFTGTNTEAFF
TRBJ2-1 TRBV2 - CASREGAGEYNEQFF
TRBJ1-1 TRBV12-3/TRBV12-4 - CASIPDWNTEAFF
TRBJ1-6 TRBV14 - CASSVNRGLGSPLHF
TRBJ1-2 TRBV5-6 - CASSLGGQGSGYTF
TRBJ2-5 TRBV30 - CAWSVLRGRVKETQYF
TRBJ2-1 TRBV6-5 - CASRTRQVAYNEQFF
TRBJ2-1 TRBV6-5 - CASRDRVLGHEQFF
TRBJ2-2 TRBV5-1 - CASRTTDTGELFF
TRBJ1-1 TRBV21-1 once CASSNFEGNASVGAMNTEAFF
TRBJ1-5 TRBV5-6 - CASTRQGAVQPQHF
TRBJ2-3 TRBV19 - CASRRQVYGTDTQYF
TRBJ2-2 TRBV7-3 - CASSPGLANTGELFF
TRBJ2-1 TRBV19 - CASSIMASGRYNEQFF
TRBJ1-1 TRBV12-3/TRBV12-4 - CASSFGGVDEAFF
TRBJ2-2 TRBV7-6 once CASSRGQGGKAGELFF
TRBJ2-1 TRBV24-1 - CATSDGDRVSSYNEQFF